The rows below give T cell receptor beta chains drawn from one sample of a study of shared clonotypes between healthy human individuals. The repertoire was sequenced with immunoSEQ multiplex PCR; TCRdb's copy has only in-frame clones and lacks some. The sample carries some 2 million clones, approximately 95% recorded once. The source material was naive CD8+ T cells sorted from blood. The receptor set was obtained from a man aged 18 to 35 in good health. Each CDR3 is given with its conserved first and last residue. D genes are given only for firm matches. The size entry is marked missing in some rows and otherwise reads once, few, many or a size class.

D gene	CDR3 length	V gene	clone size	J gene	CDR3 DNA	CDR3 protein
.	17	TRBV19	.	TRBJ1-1	TGTGCCAGTAGTATAGATGGACAGCTTCCCTGGAACACTGAAGCTTTCTTT	CASSIDGQLPWNTEAFF
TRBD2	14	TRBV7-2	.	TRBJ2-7	TGTGCCAGCAGCTACGGACTAGCTCAGTACGAGCAGTACTTC	CASSYGLAQYEQYF
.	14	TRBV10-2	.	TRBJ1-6	TGCGCCAGCTTTGGGGGGGAGCGAGATTCACCCCTCCACTTT	CASFGGERDSPLHF
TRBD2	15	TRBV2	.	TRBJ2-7	TGTGCCAGCACTCTCGGCAGCGGGGAAGTTTACGAGCAGTACTTC	CASTLGSGEVYEQYF
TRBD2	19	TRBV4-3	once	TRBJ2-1	TGCGCCAGCAGCCAAGAGTGGCAGGGGGTTAGCGGGAGAGGGAATGAGCAGTTCTTC	CASSQEWQGVSGRGNEQFF
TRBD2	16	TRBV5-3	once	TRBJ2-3	TGTGCCAGAAGCGGGCCACTAGCGGCCCGGTCAGATACGCAGTATTTT	CARSGPLAARSDTQYF
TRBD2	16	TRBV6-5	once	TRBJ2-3	TGTGCCAGCAGTTACTCGAACCGGGGGGGCACAGATACGCAGTATTTT	CASSYSNRGGTDTQYF
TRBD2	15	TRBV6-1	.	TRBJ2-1	TGTGCCAGCAGTGAATGGCTAGCGGAATCGGTTGAGCAGTTCTTC	CASSEWLAESVEQFF
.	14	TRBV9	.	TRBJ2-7	TGTGCCAGCAGCGTGGGGGGGCTCGGGTACGAGCAGTACTTC	CASSVGGLGYEQYF
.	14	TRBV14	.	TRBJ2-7	TGTGCCAGCAGCCCGAGGGGGGGGCAGCACGAGCAGTACTTC	CASSPRGGQHEQYF
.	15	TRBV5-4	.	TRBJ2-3	TGTGCCAGCAGCTCGCAGGGGTGGGGCACAGATACGCAGTATTTT	CASSSQGWGTDTQYF
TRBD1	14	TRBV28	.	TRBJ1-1	TGTGCCAGCAGACCCGGGACAGTGAACACTGAAGCTTTCTTT	CASRPGTVNTEAFF
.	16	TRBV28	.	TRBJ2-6	TGTGCCAGCAGTTCCAGGGTCTACTCTGGGGCCAACGTCCTGACTTTC	CASSSRVYSGANVLTF
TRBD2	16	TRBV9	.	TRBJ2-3	TGTGCCAGCAGCGTCTGGACTAGCGGGGGGACAGATACGCAGTATTTT	CASSVWTSGGTDTQYF
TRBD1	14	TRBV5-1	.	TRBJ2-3	TGCGCCAGCAGCCCGACAGGGGGCGCGTATACGCAGTATTTT	CASSPTGGAYTQYF
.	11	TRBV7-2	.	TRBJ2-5	TGTGCCAGCAGTGAAGGGAAGACCCAGTACTTC	CASSEGKTQYF